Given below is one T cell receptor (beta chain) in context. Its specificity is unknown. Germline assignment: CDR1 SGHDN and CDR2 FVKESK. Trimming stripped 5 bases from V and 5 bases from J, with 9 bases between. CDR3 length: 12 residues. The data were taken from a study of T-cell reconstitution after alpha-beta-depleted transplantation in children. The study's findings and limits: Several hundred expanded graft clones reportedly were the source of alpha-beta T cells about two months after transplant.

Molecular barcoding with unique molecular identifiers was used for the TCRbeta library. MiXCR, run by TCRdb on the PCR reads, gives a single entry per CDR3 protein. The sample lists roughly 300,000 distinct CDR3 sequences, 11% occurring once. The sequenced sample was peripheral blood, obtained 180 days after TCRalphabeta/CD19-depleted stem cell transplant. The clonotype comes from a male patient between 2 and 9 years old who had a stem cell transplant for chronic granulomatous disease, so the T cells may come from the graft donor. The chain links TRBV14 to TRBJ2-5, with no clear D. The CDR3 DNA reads TGTGCCAGCAGCAGACCGTTCGAGACCCAGTACTTC. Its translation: CASSRPFETQYF.